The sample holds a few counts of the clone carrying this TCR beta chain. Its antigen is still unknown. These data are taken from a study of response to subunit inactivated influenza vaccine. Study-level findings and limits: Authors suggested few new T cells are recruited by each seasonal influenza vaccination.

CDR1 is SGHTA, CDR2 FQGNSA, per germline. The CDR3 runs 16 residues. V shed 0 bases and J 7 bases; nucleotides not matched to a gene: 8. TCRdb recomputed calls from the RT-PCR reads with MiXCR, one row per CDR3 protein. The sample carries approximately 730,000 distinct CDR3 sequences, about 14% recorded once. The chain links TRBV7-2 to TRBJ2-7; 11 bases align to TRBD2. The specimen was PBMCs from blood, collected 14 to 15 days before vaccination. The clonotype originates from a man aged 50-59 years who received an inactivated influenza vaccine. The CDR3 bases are TGTGCCAGCAGCTTAGCCGGTAGCGGGGGGGCGTGGGAGCAGTACTTC. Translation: CASSLAGSGGAWEQYF.